These T cell receptor beta chains were read from a single sample in a study of T cell changes during pregnancy in multiple sclerosis. Data came from immunoSEQ multiplex PCR; TCRdb stores just in-frame clones and leaves some out. The profile shows 30,000 to 45,000 clones, roughly 90% of them singletons. Source: CD8+ T cells from peripheral blood mononuclear cells, taken in the first trimester of pregnancy. The receptors originated from a female donor with multiple sclerosis, enrolled in a pregnancy study. The CDR3 runs from the conserved cysteine through the conserved F or W. A D gene is named only where the DNA matches it firmly. A clone size is listed for some rows: how often the clone was seen (once, few, many), or a class if it is expanded.

d_call	j_call	clone_size	v_call	cdr3_nt	cdr3_aa
TRBD1	TRBJ1-2	NA	TRBV9	TGTGCCAGCAGCCTCAACAGGGGGGACTATGGCTACACCTTC	CASSLNRGDYGYTF
TRBD2	TRBJ2-1	once	TRBV6-1	TGTGCCAGCAGTGAGACTAGCGGGGAGTACAATGAGCAGTTCTTC	CASSETSGEYNEQFF
NA	TRBJ1-2	NA	TRBV2	TGTGCCACCGGGACATTCGATGGCTACACCTTC	CATGTFDGYTF
NA	TRBJ1-1	NA	TRBV11-2	TGTGCCAGCGGAGGGATGAACACTGAAGCTTTCTTT	CASGGMNTEAFF
NA	TRBJ1-1	NA	TRBV5-6	TGTGCCAGCAGCTTGGGCGGATTACCTTTGTTT	CASSLGGLPLF
TRBD1	TRBJ2-1	NA	TRBV29-1	TGCAGCGTGACAGGGACCGACTCCTACAATGAGCAGTTCTTC	CSVTGTDSYNEQFF
TRBD1	TRBJ1-5	once	TRBV4-1	TGCGCCAGCAGCCAGACGTGGACAGGGCATCAGCCCCAGCATTTT	CASSQTWTGHQPQHF
NA	TRBJ1-5	NA	TRBV30	TGTGCCTGGAGCTCGACAGTTAGCAATCAGCCCCAGCATTTT	CAWSSTVSNQPQHF
TRBD1	TRBJ2-3	NA	TRBV6-5	TGTGCCAGCAGTCCCGGGACAGCTAGCACAGATACGCAGTATTTT	CASSPGTASTDTQYF
TRBD1	TRBJ1-1	NA	TRBV9	TGTGCCAGCAGCTTCGGGACAGACACTGAAGCTTTCTTT	CASSFGTDTEAFF
NA	TRBJ2-7	NA	TRBV19	TGTGCCAGTAGTATTTCCGGGAGCTCCTACGAGCAGTACTTC	CASSISGSSYEQYF
NA	TRBJ2-1	NA	TRBV10-2	TGCGCCAGCAGTGAATCCCGACTAGGATCCGATGAGCAGTTCTTC	CASSESRLGSDEQFF
NA	TRBJ1-5	medium-sized	TRBV27	TGTGCCAGCAGTTTATCGATTGGGGCTAGCAATCAGCCCCAGCATTTT	CASSLSIGASNQPQHF
NA	TRBJ1-6	NA	TRBV7-9	TGTGCCAGCAGCCTCCCAGGGGAAGGCTCACCCCTCCACTTT	CASSLPGEGSPLHF
NA	TRBJ1-1	NA	TRBV19	TGTGCCAGTAGTACCCCCCGGCAGGAAGCACTTATAAATGAAGCTTTCTTT	CASSTPRQEALINEAFF
NA	TRBJ2-1	once	TRBV18	TGTGCCAGCTCACCACTGAGTGGGCAGAGCTCCTACAATGAGCAGTTCTTC	CASSPLSGQSSYNEQFF
NA	TRBJ2-1	NA	TRBV11-3	TGTGCCAGCAGCCGTCAGTACTACAATGAGCAGTTCTTC	CASSRQYYNEQFF
NA	TRBJ2-7	NA	TRBV6-5	TGTGCCAGCAGTTACGCTACCGGGAACGAGCAGTACTTC	CASSYATGNEQYF
NA	TRBJ2-2	NA	TRBV6-4	TGTGCCAGCAGTGACTCGGAGGAGGCCGGGGAGCTGTTTTTT	CASSDSEEAGELFF
TRBD1	TRBJ1-5	NA	TRBV29-1	TGCAGCAGTAGGGACAGGGTTAATCAGCCCCAGCATTTT	CSSRDRVNQPQHF
TRBD1	TRBJ1-6	NA	TRBV5-1	TGCGCCAGCAGCTTGGCTATGGGACAGGGAGGCTATTCACCCCTCCACTTT	CASSLAMGQGGYSPLHF
NA	TRBJ2-3	NA	TRBV7-2	TGTGCCAGCAGCTTAGTGGCTAGGCCCCCGATAGATACGCAGTATTTT	CASSLVARPPIDTQYF
NA	TRBJ1-1	once	TRBV19	TGTGCCAGTAGTATGCAGATGAACACTGAAGCTTTCTTT	CASSMQMNTEAFF
TRBD1	TRBJ1-5	NA	TRBV2	TGTGCCAGCGGGACAGCAAGCAATCAGCCCCAGCATTTT	CASGTASNQPQHF
NA	TRBJ1-5	NA	TRBV15	TGTGCCACCAGCAGAGTGGAGGGTCCCAATCAGCCCCAGCATTTT	CATSRVEGPNQPQHF
NA	TRBJ1-6	NA	TRBV6-1	TGTGCCAGCAGTGAAGATGGGAGCTCCTATAATTCACCCCTCCACTTT	CASSEDGSSYNSPLHF
NA	TRBJ2-1	NA	TRBV7-6	TGTGCCAGCAGCTACGACGGGTGGGGGGGCGTCGACAATGAGCAGTTCTTC	CASSYDGWGGVDNEQFF
NA	TRBJ2-1	NA	TRBV19	TGTGCCAGTAGTATATGGTTGGGAGCGGCTGGAGGCAATGAGCAGTTCTTC	CASSIWLGAAGGNEQFF
NA	TRBJ1-1	NA	TRBV30	TGTGCCTGGAGTGGCCCCCTGATAGCGAACACTGAAGCTTTCTTT	CAWSGPLIANTEAFF
TRBD1	TRBJ2-5	NA	TRBV5-1	TGCGCCAGCAGCTTGGCCGACGCAGGGGGACAAGAGACCCAGTACTTC	CASSLADAGGQETQYF
NA	TRBJ2-3	NA	TRBV14	TGTGCCAGCAGCCTTGCCGGGGGGCCAGATACGCAGTATTTT	CASSLAGGPDTQYF
TRBD1	TRBJ1-1	NA	TRBV9	TGTGCCAGCAGCGTAGAACAGGGGGGGACTGAAGCTTTCTTT	CASSVEQGGTEAFF
NA	TRBJ1-6	NA	TRBV11-2	TGTGCCAGCAGCTCCGGTGGGCCACATAATTCACCCCTCCACTTT	CASSSGGPHNSPLHF
TRBD2	TRBJ2-1	NA	TRBV4-1	TGCGCCAGCAGCCAAGTGCCGTTAGCGGGGAACCACAATGAGCAGTTCTTC	CASSQVPLAGNHNEQFF
TRBD2	TRBJ2-3	NA	TRBV6-4	TGTGCCAGCAGTGCGGGGGGTAGCACAGATACGCAGTATTTT	CASSAGGSTDTQYF
TRBD2	TRBJ2-7	NA	TRBV6-6	TGTGCCAGCAATAGCAAGCGGGGGGGCGAATACGAGCAGTACTTC	CASNSKRGGEYEQYF
NA	TRBJ2-7	NA	TRBV5-1	TGCGCCAGCAGCACCGAGGACGGGATACCTAGGGAGCAGTACTTC	CASSTEDGIPREQYF
TRBD1	TRBJ2-7	NA	TRBV5-6	TGTGCCAGCAGCCCCGGGACAGGGTTTTACGAGCAGTACTTC	CASSPGTGFYEQYF
TRBD2	TRBJ2-7	NA	TRBV27	TGTGCCAGCAGTGCGGGGGGGCCCTACGAGCAGTACTTC	CASSAGGPYEQYF
NA	TRBJ1-2	NA	TRBV5-4	TGTGCCAGCAGCTCCGGGGGGGGCGGAGATGGCTACACCTTC	CASSSGGGGDGYTF
TRBD1	TRBJ2-7	NA	TRBV6-1	TGTGCCAGCAGTGGCCCGGGACAGGTATCCCCCCTCTACGAGCAGTACTTC	CASSGPGQVSPLYEQYF
NA	TRBJ1-1	NA	TRBV2	TGTGCCAGCAGTGATTTCTCGGGGGGTGGTGAAGCTTTCTTT	CASSDFSGGGEAFF
TRBD2	TRBJ2-3	NA	TRBV12-5	TGTGCTAGCCGCCGATCAGAGACTAGCGGGGGGCGCACAGATACGCAGTATTTT	CASRRSETSGGRTDTQYF
NA	TRBJ2-4	NA	TRBV7-9	TGTGCCAGCAGCACTTCCGGGGAAAACATTCAGTACTTC	CASSTSGENIQYF
TRBD1	TRBJ2-5	NA	TRBV4-1	TGCGCCAGCAGCCAAGGAGACAGGGCCGGGGAGACCCAGTACTTC	CASSQGDRAGETQYF
NA	TRBJ1-4	NA	TRBV7-9	TGTGCCAGCAGTCCCAGTGGGGGGGGTACTAATGAAAAACTGTTTTTT	CASSPSGGGTNEKLFF
NA	TRBJ1-1	NA	TRBV4-2	TGTGCCAGCAGCCAAGTACAGGGGAACACTGAAGCTTTCTTT	CASSQVQGNTEAFF
TRBD1	TRBJ2-7	NA	TRBV9	TGTGCCAGCAGCGTAGGTGACAGGGGATACGAGCAGTACTTC	CASSVGDRGYEQYF
NA	TRBJ2-3	NA	TRBV9	TGTGCCAGCAGCCCATGGGGCGGGGGCACAGATACGCAGTATTTT	CASSPWGGGTDTQYF
NA	TRBJ2-2	few	TRBV18	TGTGCCAGCTCACCACTTGGGACTGAAACCCCGAGCACCGGGGAGCTGTTTTTT	CASSPLGTETPSTGELFF
TRBD1	TRBJ1-3	NA	TRBV19	TGTGCCAGTAGTATTTGGACAGGGGTCGGAAACACCATATATTTT	CASSIWTGVGNTIYF
NA	TRBJ1-3	NA	TRBV6-5	TGTGCCAGCAGTTACTCTGGAGCAGCCTCTGGAAACACCATATATTTT	CASSYSGAASGNTIYF
TRBD2	TRBJ2-5	NA	TRBV15	TGTGCCACCAGCAGAGACGGACAGACTAGCGGGCTGGGAGGGGAGACCCAGTACTTC	CATSRDGQTSGLGGETQYF
NA	TRBJ2-7	NA	TRBV6-1	TGTGCCAGCACCGGAGAAGGGGACTCCTACGAGCAGTACTTC	CASTGEGDSYEQYF